This is a list of T cell receptor beta chains from one sample in a study of blood T cell repertoires in COVID-19. Profiled with immunoSEQ multiplex PCR; TCRdb holds only in-frame clones, not every one. This table holds under 80,000 clones, 70% to 90% found once. Material for sequencing was peripheral blood. These TCRs come from a man aged 65-85 years with acute or convalescent COVID-19. Both conserved end residues are part of each CDR3. D genes are given only for firm matches. Only some rows state a clone size, as once, few, many or a class for expanded clones.

- | TRBD1 | TRBJ1-6 | 13 | TRBV5-1 | CASRDSPNSPLHF | TGCGCCAGCCGGGACAGCCCAAACTCACCCCTCCACTTT
- | - | TRBJ2-3 | 14 | TRBV3-1/TRBV3-2 | CASSRPDITDTQYF | TGTGCCAGCAGCCGTCCCGACATCACAGATACGCAGTATTTT
once | TRBD2 | TRBJ2-7 | 16 | TRBV19 | CASSSSPGGGPGEQYF | TGTGCCAGTAGTTCCTCTCCCGGCGGGGGGCCGGGGGAGCAGTACTTC
- | - | TRBJ1-6 | 15 | TRBV6-6 | CASSFPISYNSPLHF | TGTGCCAGCAGTTTTCCCATCTCCTATAATTCACCCCTCCACTTT
- | TRBD1 | TRBJ2-7 | 18 | TRBV4-1 | CASSLKGPPATGPHEQYF | TGCGCCAGCAGCCTCAAAGGGCCGCCGGCGACAGGGCCCCACGAGCAGTACTTC
- | TRBD1 | TRBJ1-4 | 16 | TRBV5-1 | CASSLAGTGTNEKLFF | TGCGCCAGCAGCTTGGCAGGGACAGGGACTAATGAAAAACTGTTTTTT
- | - | TRBJ2-3 | 15 | TRBV7-2 | CASSPRGYGTDTQYF | TGTGCCAGCAGTCCCCGGGGGTATGGCACAGATACGCAGTATTTT
- | - | TRBJ1-1 | 13 | TRBV18 | CASSSDPQSEAFF | TGTGCCAGCTCATCAGATCCCCAAAGTGAAGCTTTCTTT
- | TRBD1 | TRBJ2-6 | 17 | TRBV7-9 | CASSLGRGRPNGNVLTF | TGTGCCAGCAGCTTGGGCAGGGGGCGCCCAAACGGCAACGTCCTGACTTTC
- | TRBD1 | TRBJ1-5 | 16 | TRBV24-1 | CATSGTTGTPNQPQHF | TGTGCCACCAGTGGAACGACAGGGACTCCTAATCAGCCCCAGCATTTT
- | TRBD1 | TRBJ2-7 | 13 | TRBV4-1 | CASSRIDRDEQYF | TGCGCCAGCAGCCGAATCGACAGGGATGAGCAGTACTTC
- | - | TRBJ2-7 | 13 | TRBV5-4 | CASSSTVSYEQYF | TGTGCCAGCAGCTCTACAGTTTCCTACGAGCAGTACTTC
- | - | TRBJ2-1 | 13 | TRBV11-3 | CASSLSGRGEQFF | TGTGCCAGCAGCCTATCGGGGCGGGGTGAGCAGTTCTTC
- | TRBD2 | TRBJ2-7 | 14 | TRBV28 | CASRAVGTSYEQYF | TGTGCCAGCAGGGCTGTCGGGACTAGCTACGAGCAGTACTTC
- | TRBD1 | TRBJ2-4 | 14 | TRBV5-1 | CASSLEQGWTIQYF | TGCGCCAGCAGCTTGGAACAGGGGTGGACCATTCAGTACTTC
- | - | TRBJ2-1 | 15 | TRBV18 | CASSPRRQNYNEQFF | TGTGCCAGCTCACCACGGAGACAGAACTACAATGAGCAGTTCTTC
- | - | TRBJ2-5 | 13 | TRBV5-1 | CASSLDLSETQYF | TGCGCCAGCAGCTTGGATTTGTCGGAGACCCAGTACTTC
- | - | TRBJ1-1 | 14 | TRBV3-1/TRBV3-2 | CASSQAVPVTEAFF | TGTGCCAGCAGCCAAGCGGTTCCGGTGACTGAAGCTTTCTTT
- | - | TRBJ2-1 | 17 | TRBV5-1 | CASAPTGRRSSYNEQFF | TGCGCCAGCGCCCCGACAGGTCGAAGGAGCTCCTACAATGAGCAGTTCTTC
- | - | TRBJ1-3 | 15 | TRBV7-2 | CASSLVYGGENTIYF | TGTGCCAGCAGCTTAGTTTACGGAGGGGAAAACACCATATATTTT
- | - | TRBJ1-6 | 16 | TRBV5-1 | CASSPGRVAYNSPLHF | TGCGCCAGCAGCCCGGGCAGGGTGGCATATAATTCACCCCTCCACTTT
- | TRBD1 | TRBJ2-2 | 15 | TRBV5-3 | CARSNHRGNTGELFF | TGTGCCAGAAGCAACCACAGGGGGAACACCGGGGAGCTGTTTTTT
- | TRBD1 | TRBJ1-5 | 13 | TRBV5-1 | CASSLQGDQPQHF | TGCGCCAGCAGCTTGCAGGGGGATCAGCCCCAGCATTTT
few | TRBD2 | TRBJ2-1 | 13 | TRBV18 | CASSPRAGNEQFF | TGTGCCAGCTCACCACGAGCGGGGAATGAGCAGTTCTTC
once | TRBD1 | TRBJ1-2 | 14 | TRBV10-3 | CAISEKGTGDGYTF | TGTGCCATCAGTGAAAAGGGGACAGGGGATGGCTACACCTTC
few | TRBD2 | TRBJ2-3 | 14 | TRBV28 | CASSFLAGTDTQYF | TGTGCCAGCAGTTTCCTAGCGGGGACAGATACGCAGTATTTT
- | TRBD1 | TRBJ1-2 | 17 | TRBV27 | CAIPPGQGAPLNYGYTF | TGTGCCATCCCACCGGGACAGGGGGCACCCCTTAACTATGGCTACACCTTC
- | - | TRBJ2-7 | 14 | TRBV5-1 | CASSLAGVTYEQYF | TGCGCCAGCAGCTTGGCAGGGGTCACCTACGAGCAGTACTTC
- | TRBD1 | TRBJ1-1 | 15 | TRBV13 | CASSLDSSGGYEAFF | TGTGCCAGCAGCTTAGATTCGTCAGGGGGCTATGAAGCTTTCTTT
- | TRBD1 | TRBJ1-4 | 15 | TRBV10-2 | CASSESDRVGEKLFF | TGCGCCAGCAGTGAGTCGGACAGGGTTGGTGAAAAACTGTTTTTT
once | TRBD1 | TRBJ1-2 | 15 | TRBV19 | CASSIAQGANYGYTF | TGTGCCAGTAGTATAGCGCAGGGGGCTAACTATGGCTACACCTTC
few | TRBD2 | TRBJ2-2 | 16 | TRBV5-4 | CASSPGLAGTTGELFF | TGTGCCAGCAGCCCGGGACTAGCGGGGACAACGGGGGAGCTGTTTTTT
once | TRBD2 | TRBJ2-1 | 17 | TRBV19 | CASSIGSGGAPYNEQFF | TGTGCCAGTAGTATAGGATCGGGAGGGGCTCCCTACAATGAGCAGTTCTTC
- | TRBD1 | TRBJ2-2 | 14 | TRBV18 | CASTDRVRAGELFF | TGTGCCAGCACGGACAGGGTCAGGGCCGGGGAGCTGTTTTTT
- | - | TRBJ2-5 | 13 | TRBV5-5 | CASSQGPQETQYF | TGTGCCAGCTCACAGGGTCCCCAAGAGACCCAGTACTTC
- | - | TRBJ1-6 | 14 | TRBV15 | CATSPLRGDSPLHF | TGTGCCACCAGCCCGCTACGGGGGGATTCACCCCTCCACTTT
- | - | TRBJ1-1 | 15 | TRBV6-5 | CASSWELGRNTEAFF | TGTGCCAGCAGTTGGGAGTTGGGCAGAAACACTGAAGCTTTCTTT
- | - | TRBJ2-5 | 15 | TRBV5-4 | CASSNPQGYGETQYF | TGTGCCAGCAGCAACCCCCAGGGTTACGGGGAGACCCAGTACTTC
- | TRBD1 | TRBJ2-7 | 14 | TRBV5-1 | CASGKNQGQYEQYF | TGCGCCAGCGGTAAGAACCAGGGACAGTACGAGCAGTACTTC
- | TRBD1 | TRBJ1-2 | 14 | TRBV19 | CASSPDRASYGYTF | TGTGCCAGTAGCCCCGACAGGGCTTCCTATGGCTACACCTTC
- | TRBD1 | TRBJ2-7 | 20 | TRBV5-1 | CASSADRGARGQSQTHEQYF | TGCGCCAGCAGCGCAGACCGTGGTGCCAGGGGGCAGTCCCAGACCCACGAGCAGTACTTC
- | TRBD1 | TRBJ1-5 | 17 | TRBV4-1 | CASSQGWTGYGNQPQHF | TGCGCCAGCAGCCAGGGTTGGACAGGGTACGGCAATCAGCCCCAGCATTTT
- | TRBD1 | TRBJ1-5 | 15 | TRBV6-5 | CASKTDRGRPQPQHF | TGTGCCAGCAAGACGGACAGGGGGCGTCCCCAGCCCCAGCATTTT
- | - | TRBJ2-3 | 16 | TRBV4-1 | CASSQEIQASTDTQYF | TGCGCCAGCAGCCAAGAAATCCAGGCGAGCACAGATACGCAGTATTTT
- | TRBD2 | TRBJ2-6 | 18 | TRBV4-2 | CASSPDAGEGRGANVLTF | TGTGCCAGCAGCCCGGATGCCGGGGAGGGGCGTGGGGCCAACGTCCTGACTTTC